Presented here are 18 T cell receptor beta chains from one specimen sequenced in a study of molecular identifiers for immune sequencing clone quantification listed by TCRdb under 2018. The library relied on PCR. Sequencing was carried out with a NextSeq 500. TCRdb trimmed the raw reads at Q25, called clones with MiXCR and kept productive beta chains. Rows are unified per CDR3 protein, each entry keeping the most common DNA and genes. This sample lists hundreds of thousands of distinct CDR3 sequences; roughly 24% were detected once. About 0.73% of the sample is held by the ten biggest clonotypes. The specimen was naive CD8+ T cells from blood, with Jurkat cell RNA spiked in. Explained via the paper, the cell subset or site label denotes: FACS-sorted CD8+CD4-CCR7+CD45RA+ naive T cells. The receptors come from a human donor in good health. Some libraries in this study had Jurkat cell RNA spiked in.

The table lists this clonotype with many counts. The rearrangement uses TRBV6-5 and TRBJ1-5; D uncertain. The CDR3 has 13 amino acids. CDR1 and CDR2 from the germline V gene are MNHEY and SVGAGI. Trimming took off 4 bases at V and 5 bases at J, with 9 bases between the two ends. DNA for the CDR3: TGTGCCAGCAGTTTATCAATGTATCAGCCCCAGCATTTT. It is translated as CASSLSMYQPQHF.

In this sample, this clonotype turned up once. The J gene is TRBJ2-4, the V gene TRBV27, with unresolved D. The CDR3 totals 14 residues. Germline V CDR1 and CDR2: MNHEY, SMNVEV (reference sequence). V dropped 6 bases and J dropped 5 bases, with 14 bases sitting between them. The CDR3 nucleotides read TGTGCCAGCAGCCCCTCCCGCGCCCAAAACATTCAGTACTTC. Protein: CASSPSRAQNIQYF.

Turning to this clonotype: A much larger clone differs from this one at a single base, so this may be a read error. The chain combines TRBV29-1 with TRBJ2-1; 11 bases match TRBD2. Germline V gene lookup returns CDR1 SQVTM and CDR2 ANQGSEA. CDR3 length: 16 residues. Germline trimming cut 7 bases from V and 3 bases from J; bases unmatched to any gene: 11. The DNA for the CDR3 is TGCAGCGCTTTAGCGGGAGGGCCGAGCTTCTACAATGAGCAGTTCTTC. Protein sequence: CSALAGGPSFYNEQFF.

V and J are TRBV30 and TRBJ2-3, with TRBD2 matching over 10 bases. Germline V gene data show CDR1 as GTSNPN and CDR2 as SVGIG (reference sequence). CDR3 length equals 15 residues. V shed 3 bases, J shed 2 bases, and the junction held 5 bases outside the gene matches. For the CDR3, the DNA is TGTGCCTGGAGCGCTAGCGGGGGACACACAGATACGCAGTATTTT. This gives the protein CAWSASGGHTDTQYF.

V and J are TRBV2 and TRBJ2-5, with 9 nucleotides matching TRBD2. V shed 6 bases, J shed 4 bases, and the junction held 12 bases outside the gene matches. This CDR3 is 16 amino acids long. The germline gives CDR1 SNHLY, CDR2 FYNNEI. Written as DNA, the CDR3 is TGTGCCAGCAGAGTACTTAGCGGGGGAGGTGGAGAGACCCAGTACTTC. Translated: CASRVLSGGGGETQYF.

Note on this clonotype: A much larger clone differs from this one at a single base, so this may be a read error. The genes are TRBV20-1 and TRBJ2-7, with 9 bases aligning to TRBD2. The CDR3 runs to 12 residues. Germline V gene sequence: CDR1 DFQATT, CDR2 SNEGSKA (reference sequence). The CDR3 nucleotides are TGCAGGGCTAGAGGAAGCGGGAGGGAGCAGTACTTC. Protein product: CRARGSGREQYF.

About this clonotype: A much larger clone sits a single nucleotide away, making a read error possible. The V call is TRBV19, the J call TRBJ2-7, with D possibly matching TRBD2 (5 bases). CDR3 length equals 13 residues. Germline V lookup: CDR1 LNHDA, CDR2 SQIVND (reference sequence). V was cut by 3 bases and J by 6 bases, with 12 bases left in between. CDR3 in amino acids: CASSMMTEGEQYF. As DNA, the CDR3 is TGTGCCAGTAGTATGATGACTGAGGGCGAGCAGTACTTC.

About this clonotype itself: Possible read error: a much larger clone is one base away. The chain joins TRBV4-1 to TRBJ2-7; 9 nucleotides line up with TRBD1. CDR3 length equals 15 residues. Germline-derived CDR1 and CDR2 are MGHRA and YSYEKL. CDR3 sequence reads: CTSSQGQGRSYEQYF. In DNA, the CDR3 is TGCACCAGCAGCCAGGGACAGGGCCGCTCCTACGAGCAGTACTTC.

This clonotype showed up just a few times. CDR3 DNA: TGCAGTGCTAGAGGGGACGTTGCTAACTATGGCTACACCTTC. It yields the protein CSARGDVANYGYTF. The gene calls are TRBV20-1 and TRBJ1-2, with a tentative D call TRBD1 (5 bases). The CDR3 consists of 14 residues. The ends were cut back, 1 base at V and 0 bases at J, with 9 bases in the middle. Per germline, CDR1 DFQATT and CDR2 SNEGSKA (reference sequence).

A note on this clonotype: With a much larger clone just one base away, this may be a read error. The final CDR3 position lacks the conserved phenylalanine or tryptophan, pointing to a likely read error. This chain uses TRBV7-8 with TRBJ1-1; the D is unclear. V gave up 2 bases and J gave up 0 bases, with 7 bases separating them. The CDR3 contains 14 residues. Germline CDR1 is SGHVS and CDR2 is FQNEAQ. CDR3 DNA sequence: TGTGCCAGCAGCTTAATGGCGGTGAACACTGAAGCTTTCCTT. It specifies CASSLMAVNTEAFL.

The CDR3 DNA follows: TGTGCCAGCGGGGGGCCTCAAGAGACCCAGTACTTC. Translation: CASGGPQETQYF. The chain carries TRBV6-6 and TRBJ2-5; TRBD1 or TRBD2 may be the D gene (6 bases each). The CDR3 runs 12 residues. Germline CDR1 is MNHNY and CDR2 is SVGAGI (reference sequence). V was trimmed by 8 bases and J by 2 bases, leaving 9 bases between them.

To note about this clonotype: A junction boundary mismatches the germline segment, possibly from a read error. The V and J genes are TRBV11-1 and TRBJ2-3; tentatively, D is TRBD2 (7 bases). The CDR3 runs to 17 residues. Looked up from germline, CDR1 is SGHAT and CDR2 is FQDESV (reference sequence). CDR3 sequence reads: CAGRRVGWGGWTDTQYF. The CDR3 DNA is TGTGCCGGCAGACGAGTAGGGTGGGGGGGCTGGACAGATACGCAGTATTTT.

This clonotype was recorded a few times. This chain uses TRBV4-3 with TRBJ1-5; tentative D call: TRBD1 (5 bases). The germline V gene encodes CDR1 LGHNA and CDR2 YSLEER. Trimming stripped 0 bases from V and 1 base from J, with 10 bases between. This CDR3 is built from 16 residues. The CDR3: CASSQDLRGSNQPQHF. CDR3 sequence (DNA): TGCGCCAGCAGCCAAGATTTGAGGGGAAGCAATCAGCCCCAGCATTTT.

This clonotype showed up just a few times. The chain combines TRBV7-9 with TRBJ2-2; D unclear. The germline V gene encodes CDR1 SEHNR and CDR2 FQNEAQ (reference sequence). V lost 3 bases and J 6 bases, leaving 11 bases between the germline ends. This CDR3 comprises 14 residues. CDR3 nucleotides: TGTGCCAGCAGCTTGGTTAACTCACCCGGGGAGCTGTTTTTT. Encoded protein: CASSLVNSPGELFF. Drawing the rest from reference TRBV7-9 and TRBJ2-2, the complete variable domain is DTGVSQNPRHKITKRGQNVTFRCDPISEHNRLYWYRQTLGQGPEFLTYFQNEAQLEKSRLLSDRFSAERPKGSFSTLEIQRTEQGDSAMYLCASSLVNSPGELFFGEGSRLTVL.

This clonotype has just a few counts. The CDR3 coding sequence is TGTGCCAGCAGTGATGTTACTAGCGGGAGGGGAGATACGCAGTATTTT. This translates into CASSDVTSGRGDTQYF. This sequence joins TRBV2 and TRBJ2-3, with TRBD2 matching 13 bases. Germline V CDR1 and CDR2: SNHLY, FYNNEI. The CDR3 has 16 amino acids. Trimming at V came to 3 bases and at J to 5 bases, leaving 5 bases not matched to a gene.

This clonotype was counted many times. The V gene is TRBV9, the J gene TRBJ2-3, with 7 bases fitting TRBD2. V was clipped by 0 bases and J by 2 bases; unmatched bases: 9. Germline values: CDR1 SGDLS, CDR2 YYNGEE. CDR3 length: 17 amino acids. DNA of the CDR3: TGTGCCAGCAGCGTAGAGGCGGGAGACTACCACACAGATACGCAGTATTTT. As protein: CASSVEAGDYHTDTQYF.

This clonotype was detected many times. The chain uses TRBV7-9 and TRBJ1-4, with 9 bases matching TRBD1. Germline assignment: CDR1 SEHNR and CDR2 FQNEAQ (reference sequence). Trimming cost V 5 bases and J 2 bases; bases outside gene matches: 12. The CDR3 totals 18 residues. The CDR3 loop reads CASSTRDRVEMTNEKLFF. CDR3 DNA: TGTGCCAGCAGCACCCGGGACAGGGTGGAAATGACTAATGAAAAACTGTTTTTT.

This clonotype was found a few times. The gene calls are TRBV7-8 and TRBJ2-1; the D is unclear. The CDR3 extends over 13 amino acids. The germline V gene encodes CDR1 SGHVS and CDR2 FQNEAQ. V was cut by 7 bases and J by 0 bases, with 7 bases left in between. The CDR3 region is CASTIRSYNEQFF. For the CDR3, the DNA is TGTGCCAGCACCATCCGCTCCTACAATGAGCAGTTCTTC.